The 4 T cell receptor beta chains reported below all come from one sample, sequenced in a study of graft-versus-host responses after intestinal transplantation. Here immunoSEQ multiplex PCR was the method, and the copy in TCRdb shows in-frame clones only, minus some. The sample holds 8,000 or so clones, roughly 30% seen once. Investigators plated 200,000 CFSE-labeled responder cells together with 200,000 irradiated stimulator cells labeled with violet dye. The source material was alloreactive CD8+ T cells from a mixed lymphocyte reaction culture, sampled before intestinal transplant. The subset was: CFSE-low proliferating T cells sorted from roughly six-day pre-transplant mixed lymphocyte reaction (GvH or HvG direction). These receptor sequences come from a human patient who received an intestinal transplant.

This clone occurred a few times. V and J are TRBV7-3 and TRBJ2-2; the match to TRBD1 covers 12 bases. The CDR3 is 17 amino acids. CDR1 is SGHTA and CDR2 is FQGTGA in the germline V gene. Trimming took 3 bases from V and 6 from J; bases not matched to a gene: 8. CDR3 protein: CASSFPGQGADSGELFF. CDR3 bases: TGTGCCAGCAGCTTCCCGGGACAGGGGGCGGATTCCGGGGAGCTGTTTTTT.

This clone is judged medium-sized. V gene TRBV6-5 combines with J gene TRBJ2-7; the D is unclear. The V end was cut by 0 bases, the J end by 2 bases, with 8 bases between. CDR3 length equals 14 residues. CDR1 and CDR2 from the germline V gene are MNHEY and SVGAGI. CDR3 protein: CASSYSGSPYEQYF. In DNA, the CDR3 is TGTGCCAGCAGTTACTCGGGCAGCCCCTACGAGCAGTACTTC.

This clone is medium-sized. The rearrangement uses TRBV7-6 and TRBJ2-7, with no clear D. Trimming stripped 2 bases from V and 2 bases from J, with 7 bases between. CDR3 length equals 13 residues. Germline V gene sequence: CDR1 SGHVS, CDR2 FNYEAQ. CDR3 loop: CASSLNLAYEQYF. DNA of the CDR3: TGTGCCAGCAGCTTAAACCTAGCCTACGAGCAGTACTTC.

The chain employs TRBV6-6 and TRBJ2-7, with D possibly being TRBD1 (5 bases). Trimming shortened V by 3 bases and J by 3 bases, and 9 bases separated the two germline ends. CDR1 and CDR2 from the germline V gene are MNHNY and SVGAGI (reference sequence). CDR3 length: 13 amino acids. CDR3 sequence reads: CASSYDDSYEQYF. The CDR3 region has the DNA TGTGCCAGCAGTTATGACGACAGCTACGAGCAGTACTTC.